This section outlines one T cell receptor (beta chain) sequence together with its context. The antigen is undetermined. The germline V gene has CDR1 SEHNR and CDR2 FQNEAQ (reference sequence). The CDR3 length is 17 residues. V lost 5 bases, J lost 5 bases, and 14 bases stayed unmatched. The PCR used 60 Vbeta and 13 Jbeta primers. Sequencing was performed with immunoSEQ multiplex PCR; in TCRdb, only in-frame clones are kept and a portion is missing. Counted here are about 98,000 clones, roughly 70% occurring once; the ten biggest clones make up 2% to 2.5%. These data come from a study of cytomegalovirus exposure and HLA in healthy donors. Across the whole study: Prior work identified around 120 million unique TCR beta sequences in roughly 180 million T cells.

Study-wide findings and caveats: Previously analyzed data showed that most TCR beta V segments were productive at a frequency of about 87% or about 30%.

The receptor was derived from a man aged 45-65 years in good health and CMV-seronegative. Sequenced sample: PBMCs. The V gene is TRBV7-9, the J gene TRBJ2-7, with 11 bases lining up with TRBD1. The DNA for the CDR3 is TGTGCCAGCAGCGCGCGGGTCGGGACAGGGGGGCTCGACGAGCAGTACTTC. This sequence encodes CASSARVGTGGLDEQYF.